This T cell receptor beta chain originates from a study of T cells in Graves' hyperthyroidism and ophthalmopathy. This clonotype was detected only once. RNA transcripts were the template for amplifying TCR beta CDR3 regions. HTBI primers were used for first-round RT-PCR of the TCR CDR3. TCRdb fed the multiplex PCR reads into MiXCR, producing one record per CDR3 protein. Of 360,000 or so distinct CDR3 sequences in the sample, 19% are singletons; the top ten hold roughly 3.5%. This sequence originates from a woman aged 18 to 35 with Graves' hyperthyroidism. The sample was blood.

Here the CDR3 reads CASSALQGSAEAFF. CDR3 DNA sequence: TGTGCCAGCAGTGCCCTACAGGGGAGTGCTGAAGCTTTCTTT. This sequence joins TRBV6-1 and TRBJ1-1; 7 bases align to TRBD1. V gave up 4 bases and J gave up 6 bases; unmatched junction bases: 8. CDR1 and CDR2 from the germline V gene are MNHNS and SASEGT. The CDR3 is made up of 14 amino acids.